The source of this TCR beta chain is a study of response to subunit inactivated influenza vaccine. General study findings and limits: After each seasonal influenza vaccination, few new T cells are recruited, the authors suggested.

The length of the CDR3 is 12 residues. Trimming pared 5 bases from V and 9 bases from J, leaving 12 bases between. About this clonotype: The antigen is not known.

TCRdb reprocessed the RT-PCR reads via MiXCR and lists one record per CDR3 protein. This sample yields hundreds of thousands of distinct CDR3 sequences, of which 15% to 20% are seen a single time; less than 4% belongs to the top ten. This sequence was found in a man aged 50-75 years who received an inactivated influenza vaccine. The specimen comprised CD4+ T cells sorted from PBMCs, sampled roughly 24 months after vaccination. The chain recombines TRBV12-3 or TRBV12-4 with TRBJ2-3; no clear D gene. The CDR3 protein is CASSPDPATQYF. CDR3 DNA sequence: TGTGCCAGCAGTCCTGACCCTGCCACGCAGTATTTT.